This T cell receptor beta chain was sequenced during a study of CD8 T cells in ankylosing spondylitis. This CDR3 is 17 amino acids long. V shed 0 bases, J shed 4 bases, and the junction held 12 bases outside the gene matches. The germline CDR1 and CDR2 sequences are MDHEN and SYDVKM. Findings and caveats of the study: With a CD8+ phenotype, disease-linked clones were relatively rare in peripheral blood. Reportedly, disease-linked clones are significantly enriched in ankylosing spondylitis patients' matched synovial fluid. What appeared characteristic of ankylosing spondylitis blood was a TCR beta motif of several highly homologous variants.

The authors made TCR beta libraries by quantitative 5'-RACE with molecular barcodes. TCRdb fed the 5' RACE reads into MiXCR, producing one record per CDR3 protein. Here the sample spans 100,000 to 150,000 distinct CDR3 sequences, 17% being singletons. This clonotype was recorded at least ten times. Antigen unknown. Sequences were obtained from blood, either unsorted or a sorted T cell fraction (not recorded which). The TCR comes from a male donor with ankylosing spondylitis. This chain connects TRBV28 to TRBJ2-7, with 7 bases identical to TRBD1. CDR3 sequence (DNA): TGTGCCAGCAGTTTATGGAAGGTGGACAGGTGGTTTTACGAGCAGTACTTC. It translates to CASSLWKVDRWFYEQYF.